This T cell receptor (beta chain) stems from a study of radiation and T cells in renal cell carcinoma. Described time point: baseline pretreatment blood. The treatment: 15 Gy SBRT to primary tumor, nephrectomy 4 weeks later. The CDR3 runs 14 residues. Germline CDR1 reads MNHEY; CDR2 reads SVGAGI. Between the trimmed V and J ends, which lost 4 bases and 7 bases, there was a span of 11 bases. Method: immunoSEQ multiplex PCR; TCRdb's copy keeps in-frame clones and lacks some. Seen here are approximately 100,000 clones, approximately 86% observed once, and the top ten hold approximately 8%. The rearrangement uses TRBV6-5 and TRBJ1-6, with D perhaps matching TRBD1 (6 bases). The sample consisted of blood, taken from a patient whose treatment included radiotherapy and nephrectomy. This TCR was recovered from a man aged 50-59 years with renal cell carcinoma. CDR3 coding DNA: TGTGCCAGCAGTTTATGGGGGCTCAATTCACCCCTCCACTTT. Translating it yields CASSLWGLNSPLHF.